The 24 T cell receptor beta chains reported below all come from one sample, sequenced in a study of human T cells and chemical hapten exposure. Each CDR3 protein is one row after TCRdb ran MiXCR on the RACE reads. There are about 120,000 distinct CDR3 sequences in the sample; around 11% occur only once, and under 2.5% lies in the top ten. Time point meaning: patch test 3, about 24 weeks after DPC sensitization. Treatment indicated: therapeutic diphenylcyclopropenone sensitization with weekly scalp DPC. Specimen: whole blood, collected in connection with sensitization to the hapten diphenylcyclopropenone (DPC). Receptors originate from a woman in her 50s with alopecia areata. Some clones in this sample may be carry-over from other donors' samples.

This clonotype was recorded many times. The V and J genes are TRBV29-1 and TRBJ2-1; TRBD2 agrees at 7 bases. CDR1 and CDR2 from the germline V gene are SQVTM and ANQGSEA. After removal of 1 base from V and 2 bases from J, the junction contained 8 bases not matched to a gene. The CDR3 totals 16 residues. CDR3 nucleotide sequence: TGCAGCGTTGAAGCCGCCCTAGCGGAAACCTACAATGAGCAGTTCTTC. Encoded protein: CSVEAALAETYNEQFF.

This clonotype was detected a few times. The rearrangement uses TRBV28 and TRBJ1-5; TRBD1 matches at 8 bases. V was pared by 11 bases and J by 1 base, with 13 bases of the junction left unmatched. This CDR3 has 16 residues. Germline V CDR1 and CDR2: MDHEN, SYDVKM. The CDR3 loop reads CAAANRQGRSNQPQHF. In DNA form, the CDR3 reads TGTGCCGCGGCCAACCGACAGGGGAGAAGCAATCAGCCCCAGCATTTT.

The chain employs TRBV6-5 and TRBJ1-1; D is undetermined. Germline V gene lookup returns CDR1 MNHEY and CDR2 SVGAGI. This CDR3 has 16 residues. Between the trimmed V and J ends, which lost 2 bases and 0 bases, there was a span of 13 bases. The CDR3 reads CASSYEAELMNTEAFF. CDR3 coding DNA: TGTGCCAGCAGTTACGAGGCAGAACTTATGAACACTGAAGCTTTCTTT.

This rearrangement joins TRBV7-9 to TRBJ2-1, with TRBD2 as a possible D gene (7 bases). The CDR3 is 16 residues long. V was clipped by 5 bases and J by 8 bases, with 22 bases between them. CDR1 SEHNR and CDR2 FQNEAQ come from the germline V gene (reference sequence). The CDR3 DNA sequence: TGTGCCAGCAGCCCAAGGGGGGGGGGCGCCTTCGATGAGCAGTTCTTC. It yields the protein CASSPRGGGAFDEQFF. Together with reference TRBV7-9 and TRBJ2-1, the CDR3 gives the full variable domain: DTGVSQNPRHKITKRGQNVTFRCDPISEHNRLYWYRQTLGQGPEFLTYFQNEAQLEKSRLLSDRFSAERPKGSFSTLEIQRTEQGDSAMYLCASSPRGGGAFDEQFFGPGTRLTVL.

The V and J genes are TRBV27 and TRBJ2-7; a weak D match, TRBD2 (6 bases). Germline V lookup: CDR1 MNHEY, CDR2 SMNVEV (reference sequence). The CDR3 has 13 amino acids. V was cut by 7 bases and J by 2 bases, with 12 bases left in between. This chain's CDR3 is CASKDYLTYEQYF. DNA for the CDR3: TGTGCCAGCAAGGACTATCTTACCTACGAGCAGTACTTC.

V usage is TRBV20-1 and J usage is TRBJ2-7; 8 nucleotides align to TRBD2. CDR1 and CDR2 (germline): DFQATT, SNEGSKA (reference sequence). V lost 3 bases to trimming and J lost 5 bases; unmatched junction nucleotides: 15. The CDR3 is 16 amino acids. Here the CDR3 DNA reads TGCAGTGCTAGCCTCCCACTAGCGGTAATAGGGAACGAGCAGTACTTC. It is translated as CSASLPLAVIGNEQYF.

The J gene is TRBJ2-7, the V gene TRBV9; 14 positions agree with TRBD2. The trim removed 4 bases at V and 3 bases at J, leaving 6 bases unmatched. The CDR3 runs 16 residues. From germline, CDR1 is SGDLS and CDR2 YYNGEE. The CDR3, as DNA: TGTGCCAGCAGCTCGGGCGGACTAGCGGGAGGCTACGAGCAGTACTTC. Protein: CASSSGGLAGGYEQYF.

This clonotype has just a few counts. CDR3 region: CASSPASGTLNYGYTF. In nucleotides, the CDR3 is TGCGCCAGCAGCCCAGCATCCGGGACTCTAAACTATGGCTACACCTTC. The rearrangement uses TRBV4-1 and TRBJ1-2; perhaps TRBD1 as D (5 bases). Germline V gives CDR1 MGHRA, CDR2 YSYEKL. V lost 4 bases to trimming and J lost 2 bases, with 17 bases between them. This CDR3 has 16 amino acids.

This clonotype has at least ten counts. The chain has TRBV12-3 or TRBV12-4 and TRBJ1-5, with no clear D. V was clipped by 4 bases and J by 0 bases, with 4 bases between them. The CDR3 length is 13 residues. The CDR3 loop is CASSYSSNQPQHF. The CDR3 DNA reads TGTGCCAGCAGTTACAGTAGCAATCAGCCCCAGCATTTT.

The table lists this clonotype with many counts. The V call is TRBV29-1, the J call TRBJ2-1; 16 bases line up with TRBD2. The CDR3 loop spans 19 amino acids. V was pared by 5 bases and J by 4 bases, with 14 bases of the junction left unmatched. Looked up from germline, CDR1 is SQVTM and CDR2 is ANQGSEA. CDR3 coding DNA: TGCAGCGTTACAGAATCGGGACTAGCGGGAGGGCCGTCATACAATGAGCAGTTCTTC. The encoded protein is CSVTESGLAGGPSYNEQFF.

The CDR3 loop reads CAISAVTFSGANVLTF. CDR3 nucleotide sequence: TGTGCCATCAGTGCAGTTACCTTCTCTGGGGCCAACGTCCTGACTTTC. The rearrangement uses TRBV10-3 and TRBJ2-6; no clear D. The CDR3 is 16 amino acids. Trimming pared 4 bases from V and 0 bases from J, leaving 10 bases between. Per germline, CDR1 ENHRY and CDR2 SYGVKD.

This clonotype was counted at least ten times. The chain carries TRBV6-5 and TRBJ2-2, with 9 bases that match TRBD1. With 0 bases clipped from V and 5 bases from J, the junction kept 4 bases outside the gene matches. The CDR3 totals 16 residues. Per germline, CDR1 MNHEY and CDR2 SVGAGI. In DNA form, the CDR3 reads TGTGCCAGCAGTTACTCGCTGGACAGGGGTACCGGGGAGCTGTTTTTT. It yields the protein CASSYSLDRGTGELFF.

The V call is TRBV28, the J call TRBJ1-5; the D gene is possibly TRBD1 (5 bases). Trimming took 6 bases from V and 2 from J, leaving 17 bases between them. CDR1 MDHEN and CDR2 SYDVKM come from the germline V gene. CDR3 length equals 16 residues. CDR3 loop: CASSRRTTGGNQPQHF. DNA for the CDR3: TGTGCCAGCAGCCGCAGAACGACGGGGGGCAATCAGCCCCAGCATTTT.

There are many counts of this clonotype. The rearrangement uses TRBV29-1 and TRBJ2-1; 9 bases are shared with TRBD1. CDR1 and CDR2 (germline): SQVTM, ANQGSEA. The CDR3 length is 13 residues. The junction had 6 bases not matched to a gene; V was cut back by 6 bases and J by 6 bases. The CDR3 DNA is TGCAGCGTCCGGGACAGGGTAATCAATGAGCAGTTCTTC. It yields the protein CSVRDRVINEQFF.

This clonotype showed up many times. The CDR3 is CASSSTGGYGYTF. In DNA, the CDR3 is TGTGCCAGCAGTTCCACGGGGGGCTATGGCTACACCTTC. This chain connects TRBV12-3 or TRBV12-4 to TRBJ1-2, with D possibly TRBD1 on 5 matching bases. V dropped 4 bases and J dropped 4 bases, with 10 bases sitting between them. The CDR3 sequence is 13 residues long.

This clonotype occurred a few times. The rearrangement links TRBV6-1 to TRBJ2-7; perhaps D is TRBD1 or TRBD2 (5 bases each). V was cut by 1 base and J by 6 bases, with 13 bases left in between. Germline CDR1 is MNHNS and CDR2 is SASEGT. CDR3 length: 14 amino acids. The CDR3 DNA is TGTGCCAGCAGTGAAGTAGAAGCGAGGGGCGAGCAGTACTTC. It specifies CASSEVEARGEQYF.

The chain is built from TRBV12-3 or TRBV12-4 and TRBJ2-2; no clear D gene. The V end lost 7 bases, the J end lost 12 bases, and 15 bases lay between the germline ends. The CDR3 is 12 amino acids. The CDR3 here is CASTIAPQKLFF. The CDR3 DNA follows: TGTGCCAGCACCATAGCCCCCCAAAAGCTGTTTTTT.

The chain carries TRBV21-1 and TRBJ1-5; the D segment call TRBD1 is taken from the table without a DNA check. TRBV21-1 corresponds to a pseudogene. This CDR3 comprises 16 residues. Here the CDR3 reads CASSKDGQTFNQPQHF. The CDR3 bases are TGTGCCAGCAGCAAAGATGGACAGACTTTCAATCAGCCCCAGCATTTT.

The V gene is TRBV29-1, the J gene TRBJ1-1; 7 bases are shared with TRBD1. Germline trimming cut 7 bases from V and 2 bases from J; bases unmatched to any gene: 10. Germline CDR1 SQVTM, CDR2 ANQGSEA. This CDR3 contains 14 residues. In DNA, the CDR3 is TGCAGCGCAGAGAAGGGACAGACAAACACTGAAGCTTTCTTT. Its protein product is CSAEKGQTNTEAFF.

This chain joins TRBV10-3 and TRBJ2-5; the match to TRBD1 covers 9 bases. Losses at the gene ends were 4 bases for V and 4 bases for J; bases not matched to a gene: 13. Germline loops: CDR1 ENHRY, CDR2 SYGVKD. This CDR3 region has 17 residues. CDR3: CAISGGTDRGRIETQYF. The CDR3 DNA sequence: TGTGCCATCAGTGGGGGGACGGACAGGGGACGAATAGAGACCCAGTACTTC.

The gene calls are TRBV7-9 and TRBJ2-5, with D uncertain. The CDR3 is 14 residues long. CDR1 is SEHNR, CDR2 FQNEAQ, per germline (reference sequence). The V and J ends lost 5 bases and 2 bases respectively, with 12 bases between them. The CDR3 region has the DNA TGTGCCAGCAGCCCCTGGGCTGAACAAGAGACCCAGTACTTC. It encodes CASSPWAEQETQYF. The full variable domain, in which reference TRBV7-9 and TRBJ2-5 provide the parts outside the CDR3, is DTGVSQNPRHKITKRGQNVTFRCDPISEHNRLYWYRQTLGQGPEFLTYFQNEAQLEKSRLLSDRFSAERPKGSFSTLEIQRTEQGDSAMYLCASSPWAEQETQYFGPGTRLLVL.

The genes are TRBV2 and TRBJ2-6, with 7 bases that match TRBD1. The CDR3 has 19 residues. Germline loops: CDR1 SNHLY, CDR2 FYNNEI. With 4 bases clipped from V and 2 bases from J, the junction kept 14 bases outside the gene matches. The CDR3 DNA is TGTGCCAGCAGTGGGTCGGGCTTGGACAGGCCCGCTGGGGCCAACGTCCTGACTTTC. As protein: CASSGSGLDRPAGANVLTF.

The chain links TRBV10-3 to TRBJ2-1; D is unresolved. Between the trimmed V and J ends, which lost 3 bases and 9 bases, there was a span of 9 bases. Per germline, CDR1 ENHRY and CDR2 SYGVKD. The CDR3 runs 12 residues. The CDR3 spells CAISEIEFEQFF. CDR3 coding DNA: TGTGCCATCAGTGAAATTGAGTTTGAGCAGTTCTTC.

The sample holds one count of this clonotype. An end of the junction differs from the germline gene, which may be a read error. The chain employs TRBV7-2 and TRBJ2-1, with 9 bases identical to TRBD2. The CDR3 has 15 residues. Germline V gene data show CDR1 as SGHTA and CDR2 as FQGNSA. CDR3 residues: CAGSYTSGSYNEQFF. The CDR3 bases are TGTGCCGGCAGCTATACTAGCGGGTCCTACAATGAGCAGTTCTTC.